These T cell receptor beta chains were read from a single sample in a study of technical replicates of blood from a few donors. Some clones are missing from TCRdb's copy, which holds only in-frame ones; the method was immunoSEQ multiplex PCR. The data contain tens of thousands of clones, 85% to 95% of them seen just once; the ten biggest clones take up over 0.35%. The sequenced sample was T cells isolated from PBMCs. Receptors originate from a human donor in good health. CDR3s include the opening cysteine and the closing phenylalanine or tryptophan. D genes are given only for firm matches. Part of the rows lack a size; the others show once, few, many or a class for expanded clones.

v_gene,d_gene,abundance,j_gene,len,CDR3nt,CDR3aa
TRBV5-1,TRBD1,-,TRBJ1-1,14,TGCGCCAGCAGCCTTGACAGGGGGAACACTGAAGCTTTCTTT,CASSLDRGNTEAFF
TRBV5-1,-,-,TRBJ2-2,16,TGCGCCAGCAGCTCCCCAGGACTGCAAGGGACCGGGGAGCTGTTTTTT,CASSSPGLQGTGELFF
TRBV19,TRBD2,once,TRBJ2-7,15,TGTGCCAGTAGTATGAGCGGGAGGGTAACCTACGAGCAGTACTTC,CASSMSGRVTYEQYF
TRBV6-1,TRBD2,-,TRBJ2-7,15,TGTGCCAGCAGCGAGGGACTAGAAGGATTATACGAGCAGTACTTC,CASSEGLEGLYEQYF
TRBV10-1,TRBD2,-,TRBJ2-4,13,TGCGCCAGCAGCGAGCGGGAGGGCCGGCGTCAGTACTTC,CASSEREGRRQYF
TRBV4-3,-,-,TRBJ2-5,14,TGCGCCAGCAGCATGGGGCTGACGGGTGGGACCCAGTACTTC,CASSMGLTGGTQYF
TRBV6-5,-,-,TRBJ2-2,11,TGTGCCAGCACTAGTATCGGGGAGCTGTTTTTT,CASTSIGELFF
TRBV4-2,-,-,TRBJ2-7,13,TGTGCCAGCAGCCAGGTGATAACTTACGAGCAGTACTTC,CASSQVITYEQYF
TRBV7-3,-,once,TRBJ2-7,14,TGTGCCAGCAGCTTAAACCCAGGAAGCTACGAGCAGTACTTC,CASSLNPGSYEQYF
TRBV15,-,-,TRBJ2-7,15,TGTGCCACCAGCATTAGAAGTGGGCTCCGCGACGAGCAGTACTTC,CATSIRSGLRDEQYF
TRBV2,TRBD2,-,TRBJ2-7,13,TGTGCCAGGTCAGCGGGGGGGACCTACGAGCAGTACTTC,CARSAGGTYEQYF
TRBV19,-,-,TRBJ2-1,13,TGTGCCAGTAGTGCCGGCGGCAACAATGAGCAGTTCTTC,CASSAGGNNEQFF
TRBV19,-,-,TRBJ2-7,14,TGTGCCAGTAGTATAGATCTCGGTCGAAACGAGCAGTACTTC,CASSIDLGRNEQYF
TRBV21-1,-,-,TRBJ2-7,15,TGTGCCAGCAGCAAAGCCCAGCGGGAGGGCTACGAGCAGTACTTC,CASSKAQREGYEQYF
TRBV29-1,TRBD2,-,TRBJ2-7,13,TGCAGCGGGCAGACTAGCGGGGGGTCCGAGCAGTACTTC,CSGQTSGGSEQYF
TRBV6-6,-,few,TRBJ2-7,15,TGTGCCAGCAGTTATAGCGCAGGGGAAGGCTACGAGCAGTACTTC,CASSYSAGEGYEQYF
TRBV29-1,-,-,TRBJ1-5,16,TGCAGCGTTCTTGACAGGTCTGGGAATAGCAATCAGCCCCAGCATTTT,CSVLDRSGNSNQPQHF